The present TCR beta chain was sequenced within a study of Graves' ophthalmopathy and Graves' hyperthyroidism (dated by TCRdb to the late 2010s). About the investigation overall: Peripheral blood was collected at initial diagnosis, prior to any treatment. In more than five hyperthyroidism patients, the T-cell repertoires found in thyroid tissue were compared with those found in blood. The roughly 90 discovery patients were divided at random into training and test sets in a 7:3 ratio. Once sampling was done, hyperthyroidism patients were given methimazole at a starting dose of 30 mg daily, while ophthalmopathy patients were given high-dose intravenous methylprednisolone. The independent validation cohort included 18 to 20 hyperthyroidism patients plus 17 patients who later progressed from hyperthyroidism to ophthalmopathy. In total, 135 blood samples were TCR-sequenced: approximately 40 ophthalmopathy, over 70 hyperthyroidism and approximately 17 hyperthyroidism-to-ophthalmopathy patients. The study used signatures of the TCR beta repertoire to tell Graves' ophthalmopathy apart from Graves' hyperthyroidism and to predict which patients would progress to ophthalmopathy. To explore V-J signatures distinguishing ophthalmopathy from hyperthyroidism, a discovery set of about 99 patients (around 42 ophthalmopathy, 55 to 60 stable hyperthyroidism) was enrolled.

From the cysteine up to the phenylalanine, the CDR3 has a length of 15 residues. CDR3 DNA is the only sequence kept; it has 45 bases, read in frame from the first base. The germline V gene gives CDR1 as SGHVS and CDR2 as FQNEAQ. Relative to germline, V is missing 4 bases and J is missing 5 bases, with 11 bases of the junction outside any gene match. Broader findings and caveats from the paper: Sample size was not predetermined statistically, and investigators were not blinded to group allocation. In validation, the model predicted ophthalmopathy progression with about 71% sensitivity and 72.22% specificity; some twelve predicted patients were CT-confirmed with GO in a median of approximately 6.2 months. Most of the expanded thyroid clonotypes with a frequency above 0.001 were also detected in blood, and it was suggested that the thyroid immune response may be reflected by blood repertoires. Ophthalmopathy was separated from stable hyperthyroidism by the 13-signature model with around 88% sensitivity and around 81% specificity in cross-validation and with 80%/75% in the test set.

This clonotype was counted ten times or more. The specificity of this receptor is unknown. One base away there is no much larger clone; base qualities are not given. TCR beta CDR3 regions were amplified from RNA transcripts for repertoire sequencing. The first round of RT-PCR was done with HTBI primers and the Qiagen OneStep RT-PCR kit, and was followed by a second round of multiplex PCR, then size selection and purification. Libraries were sequenced paired-end with 100 bp reads on an Illumina HiSeq2000. The source study handled its data this way. SOAPnuke was used to process the reads, removing any read that contained adapters or uncalled bases, had a mean Phred below 15, or lacked an exact match to the constant primer or identifier. High-quality paired reads were merged with COPE v1.2.5. Clonotypes were defined as unique nucleotide sequences and were aligned to IMGT TRB V, D and J references using MiTCR v1.1. Only V-J combinations with frequency above 0.0001 were analysed, covering 99% to 99.2% of repertoires. A TCR clonal expansion and chaos score per V-J combination was defined as the ratio of F50 clonal expansion to chaos observed in the TCRdist matrix. Welch's t-statistics and random forest were used to narrow the features down to 13 V-J combinations, which were then fed into a naive Bayes classifier. Thyroid-blood repertoire similarity was quantified with the Morisita-Horn index. Using fastp trimming at Q25 and MiXCR clonotype assembly, TCRdb reanalyzed the public sequencing data and kept in-frame beta chains. Rows with a matching CDR3 protein are joined into one entry that keeps the most common DNA and genes. The V and J calls follow TCRdb's processing rather than the paper's. The sample data list 400,000 or so distinct CDR3 sequences, and just over 15% of these were observed just once. The ten top clones hold about 7.3% of the sample.

Hyperthyroidism was considered stable if no progression to ophthalmopathy occurred within 18 months of follow-up. Hyperthyroidism patients were newly diagnosed, with disease duration under 2 months, and aged 18 to 65 years. Patients with other autoimmune diseases, uncontrolled infections, pregnancy or lactation were excluded from the study. Diagnosis relied on clinical symptoms, serum thyroxine, TRAb, thyroid ultrasound and orbital computed tomography. Ficoll-Paque density gradient centrifugation was used to isolate PBMCs from 10 ml of fresh peripheral blood. Total RNA was extracted using Trizol reagent, and RNA quality was checked on an Agilent 2100 Bioanalyzer.

The TCR sequence derives from a woman aged 18-35 years with stable Graves' hyperthyroidism. Donor details come from another sample of the same person, matched by shared clones. Material: peripheral blood. Here the chain combines TRBV7-8 and TRBJ2-7; 7 central bases correspond to TRBD1. The CDR3 protein sequence reads: CASSSAGTVNHEQYF. The DNA is TGTGCCAGCAGCTCAGCCGGGACAGTCAACCACGAGCAGTACTTC.